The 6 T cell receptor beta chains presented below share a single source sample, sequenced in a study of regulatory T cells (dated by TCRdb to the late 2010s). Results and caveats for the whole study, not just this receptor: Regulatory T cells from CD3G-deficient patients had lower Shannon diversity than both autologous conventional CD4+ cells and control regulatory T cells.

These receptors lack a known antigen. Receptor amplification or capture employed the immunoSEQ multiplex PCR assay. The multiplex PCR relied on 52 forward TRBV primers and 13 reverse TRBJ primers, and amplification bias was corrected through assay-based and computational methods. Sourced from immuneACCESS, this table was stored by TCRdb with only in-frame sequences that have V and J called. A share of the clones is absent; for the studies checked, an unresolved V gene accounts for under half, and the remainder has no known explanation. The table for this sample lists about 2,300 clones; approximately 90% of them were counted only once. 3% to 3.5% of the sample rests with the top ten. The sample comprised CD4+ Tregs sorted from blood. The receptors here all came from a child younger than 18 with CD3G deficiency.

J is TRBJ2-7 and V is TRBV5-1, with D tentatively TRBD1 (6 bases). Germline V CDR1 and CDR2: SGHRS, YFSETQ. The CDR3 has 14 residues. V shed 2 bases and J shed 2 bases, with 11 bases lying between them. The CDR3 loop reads CASSFRPGAYEQYF. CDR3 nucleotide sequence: TGCGCCAGCAGCTTTAGACCAGGGGCCTACGAGCAGTACTTC.

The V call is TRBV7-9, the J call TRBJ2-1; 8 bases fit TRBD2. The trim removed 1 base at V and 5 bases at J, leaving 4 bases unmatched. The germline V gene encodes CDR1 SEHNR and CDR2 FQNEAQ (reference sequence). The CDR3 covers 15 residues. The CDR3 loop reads CASSLGLLADNEQFF. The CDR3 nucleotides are TGTGCCAGCAGCTTAGGGCTACTAGCGGACAATGAGCAGTTCTTC.

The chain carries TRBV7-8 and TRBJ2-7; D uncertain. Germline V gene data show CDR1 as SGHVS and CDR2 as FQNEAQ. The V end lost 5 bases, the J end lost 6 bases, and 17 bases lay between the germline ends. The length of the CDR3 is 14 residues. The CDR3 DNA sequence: TGTGCCAGCAGCCCAAGGCCCAGTCCAAGCGAGCAGTACTTC. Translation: CASSPRPSPSEQYF.

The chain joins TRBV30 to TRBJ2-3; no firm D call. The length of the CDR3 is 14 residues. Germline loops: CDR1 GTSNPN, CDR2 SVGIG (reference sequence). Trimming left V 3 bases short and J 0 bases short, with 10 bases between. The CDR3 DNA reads TGTGCCTGGAGCCTAGGATTTAGCACAGATACGCAGTATTTT. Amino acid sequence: CAWSLGFSTDTQYF.

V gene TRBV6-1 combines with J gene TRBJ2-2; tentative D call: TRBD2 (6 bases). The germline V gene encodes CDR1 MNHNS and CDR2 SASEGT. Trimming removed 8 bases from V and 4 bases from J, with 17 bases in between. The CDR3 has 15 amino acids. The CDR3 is CASLPPGVGTGELFF. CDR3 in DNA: TGTGCCAGCCTTCCCCCGGGGGTCGGCACCGGGGAGCTGTTTTTT.

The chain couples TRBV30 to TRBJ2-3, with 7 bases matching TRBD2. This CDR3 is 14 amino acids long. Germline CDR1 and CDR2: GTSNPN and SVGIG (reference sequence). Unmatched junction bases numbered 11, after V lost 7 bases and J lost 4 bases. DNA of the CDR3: TGTGCCTCGAGCACCGGGGGGTATCCAGATACGCAGTATTTT. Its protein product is CASSTGGYPDTQYF.